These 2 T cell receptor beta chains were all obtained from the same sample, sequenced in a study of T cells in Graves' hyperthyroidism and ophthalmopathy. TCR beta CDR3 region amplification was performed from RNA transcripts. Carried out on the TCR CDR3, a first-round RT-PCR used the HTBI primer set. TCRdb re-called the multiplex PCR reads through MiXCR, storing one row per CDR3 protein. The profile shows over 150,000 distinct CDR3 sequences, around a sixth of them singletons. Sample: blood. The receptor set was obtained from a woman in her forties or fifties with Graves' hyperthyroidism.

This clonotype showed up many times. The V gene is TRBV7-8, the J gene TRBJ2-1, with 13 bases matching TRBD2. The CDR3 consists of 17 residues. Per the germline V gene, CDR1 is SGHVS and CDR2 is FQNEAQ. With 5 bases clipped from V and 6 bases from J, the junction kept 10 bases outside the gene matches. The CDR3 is CASSSIPGLAGSNEQFF. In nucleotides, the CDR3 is TGTGCCAGCAGCAGCATCCCGGGACTAGCGGGGTCCAATGAGCAGTTCTTC.

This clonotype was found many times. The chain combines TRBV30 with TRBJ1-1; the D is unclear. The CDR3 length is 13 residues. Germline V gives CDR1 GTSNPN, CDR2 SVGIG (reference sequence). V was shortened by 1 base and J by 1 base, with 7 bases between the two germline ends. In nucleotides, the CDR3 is TGTGCCTGGAGTGGTCAGAGGAACACTGAAGCTTTCTTT. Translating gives CAWSGQRNTEAFF.